Below, one T cell receptor (beta chain) is given with its context. The germline gene is not matched at one end of the junction; a read error may be the cause. Three rounds of nested PCR, following a modified ARM-PCR protocol, produced the TCRbeta library. Via MiXCR, TCRdb re-called the multiplex PCR reads, giving one row per CDR3 protein. This table holds 85,000 to 130,000 distinct CDR3 sequences, less than 75% found once. This CDR3 has 11 amino acids. Germline CDR1 is DFQATT and CDR2 is SNEGSKA (reference sequence). RNA was extracted from bulk tissue without any cell sorting. More than 3 cm separated this lung sample from the edge of the tumor. This record comes from a study of tumor and adjacent non-tumor tissue in lung cancer.

Sequencing was done on a sample of distant non-tumor lung tissue. The V and J genes are TRBV20-1 and TRBJ1-1; no reliable D call. This clonotype was obtained from a man between 25 and 39 years old with non-small cell lung cancer. CDR3 bases: TGCAATGCTCCCCTCTTCACCGAAGCTTTCTTT. This encodes CNAPLFTEAFF.